One TCR beta chain is described in this entry. Germline and junction disagree at one end, which may indicate a read error. From germline, CDR1 is SEHNR and CDR2 FQNEAQ (reference sequence). The CDR3 totals 8 residues. This entry belongs to a study of shared T cell receptors in the human thymus. TCRdb's copy holds only in-frame clones and misses some; the assay was immunoSEQ multiplex PCR. The sample holds over 650,000 clones, about 89% seen once. This sample was shared with a second study, whose subject was human thymus T cells.

Sequencing was carried out using thymocytes. V is TRBV7-9 and J is TRBJ1-1; D is unresolved. The TCR was taken from a boy less than two years old with a congenital heart defect. The CDR3 DNA reads TGTGCCAGCAGCCCTCCGGTCTTT. This gives the protein CASSPPVF.